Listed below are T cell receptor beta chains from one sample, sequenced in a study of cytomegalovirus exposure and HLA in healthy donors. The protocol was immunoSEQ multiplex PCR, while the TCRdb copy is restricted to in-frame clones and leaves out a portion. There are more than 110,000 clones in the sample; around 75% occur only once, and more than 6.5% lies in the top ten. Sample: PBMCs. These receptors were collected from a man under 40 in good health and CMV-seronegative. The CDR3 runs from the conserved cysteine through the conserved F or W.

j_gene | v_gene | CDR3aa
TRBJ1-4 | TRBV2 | CASSEGGRGNEKLFF
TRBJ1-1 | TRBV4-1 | CASSQARVGNTEAFF
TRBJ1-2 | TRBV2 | CASSKDRGAYGYTF
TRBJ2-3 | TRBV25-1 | CASSDSGAFPTDTQYF
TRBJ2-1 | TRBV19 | CASSDKRGYNEQFF
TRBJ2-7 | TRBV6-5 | CASSYSRNRVGHEQYF
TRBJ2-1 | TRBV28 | CASSPPSGSGYNEQFF
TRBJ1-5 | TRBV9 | CASSPSGTGTQPQHF
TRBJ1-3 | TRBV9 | CASSVRAGINSGNTIYF
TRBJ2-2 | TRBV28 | CASTQDRRLDTGELFF
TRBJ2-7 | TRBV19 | CASRPRDSFYEQYF
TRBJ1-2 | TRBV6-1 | CASSENFSGQGILASDYGYTF
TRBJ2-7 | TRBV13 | CASSLEWGGRAGGQTYEQYF
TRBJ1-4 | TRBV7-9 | CASSSQGGGEKLFF
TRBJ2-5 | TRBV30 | CAWSVLGPSGTQYF
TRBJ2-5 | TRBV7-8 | CASSFGGQETQYF
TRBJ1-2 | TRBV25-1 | CASSAGTEYYGYTF
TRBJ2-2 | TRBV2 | CASSEALSGVGRLFF
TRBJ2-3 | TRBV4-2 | CASSPSGDTQYF
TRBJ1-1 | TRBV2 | CASSEQWPDTEAFF
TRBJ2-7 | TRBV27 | CASSLLPGGTQSYEQYF
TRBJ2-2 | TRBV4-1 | CASSPRTGPGELFF
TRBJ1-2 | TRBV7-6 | CASSLGSGSGGYTF
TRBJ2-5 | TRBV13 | CASSFLAGGRETQYF
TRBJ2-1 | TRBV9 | CASSDRGDRYNEQFF
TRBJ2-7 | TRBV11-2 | CASSFTGGRSSYEQYF
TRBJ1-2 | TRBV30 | CAWGAGLNYGYTF
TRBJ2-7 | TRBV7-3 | CASSLGGTGSYEQYF
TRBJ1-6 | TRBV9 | CASSGSRGNSPLHF
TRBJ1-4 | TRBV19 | CASRPRGALGEKLFF
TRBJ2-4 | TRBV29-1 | CSVLQGAAKNSQYF
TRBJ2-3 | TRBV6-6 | CASSDSTRGTDTQYF
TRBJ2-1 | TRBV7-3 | CASSSASGGELEQFF
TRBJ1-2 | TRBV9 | CASSGTRTGTYGYTF
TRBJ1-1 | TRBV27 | CASSVQGRNTEAFF
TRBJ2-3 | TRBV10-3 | CAISVGQGKDTQYF
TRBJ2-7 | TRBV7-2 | CASSLVGGTGEKYF
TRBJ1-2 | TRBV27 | CASSFYPSEAYGYTF
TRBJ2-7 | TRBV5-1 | CASSLAGDRVGSYEQYF
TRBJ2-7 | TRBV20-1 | CSAHRTNEQYF
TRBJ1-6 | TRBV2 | CASRTDYNSPLHF
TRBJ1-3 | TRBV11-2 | CASSSGVGYTIYF